This is a list of T cell receptor beta chains from one sample in a study of blood T cells in healthy people across ages. TCRdb re-called the 5' RACE reads with MiXCR, one entry per CDR3 protein. The sample has approximately 800,000 distinct CDR3 sequences, roughly 50% seen once; the top ten hold roughly 26%. The sequenced sample was blood. The receptor set was obtained from a man aged 40-55 years in good health. CDR3s include the opening cysteine and the closing phenylalanine or tryptophan. The order of the fields is D gene, J gene, clone size, V gene, CDR3 protein, CDR3 DNA. The D gene is left open where the match is weak. For some rows the clone size is stated as once, few or many, or as a class when expanded; others skip it.

NA,TRBJ2-6,NA,TRBV27,CASGPVGGSGANVLTF,TGTGCCAGCGGTCCCGTGGGGGGCTCTGGGGCCAACGTCCTGACTTTC
NA,TRBJ2-3,few,TRBV6-5,CASSGTLISTDTQYF,TGTGCCAGCAGTGGGACTCTAATAAGCACAGATACGCAGTATTTT
NA,TRBJ2-1,many,TRBV7-2,CASRTKQGPTYNEQFF,TGTGCCAGCAGAACTAAACAGGGCCCCACCTACAATGAGCAGTTCTTC
NA,TRBJ2-5,NA,TRBV20-1,CSAKGAGRETQYF,TGCAGTGCTAAGGGGGCGGGAAGAGAGACCCAGTACTTC
NA,TRBJ2-3,few,TRBV7-2,CASSLAHSSGTDTQYF,TGTGCCAGCAGCTTAGCCCACTCTTCAGGCACAGATACGCAGTATTTT
NA,TRBJ1-2,NA,TRBV29-1,CSVGGYGYTF,TGCAGCGTTGGTGGCTATGGCTACACCTTC
NA,TRBJ2-6,NA,TRBV7-9,CASSTGQPHLSGANVLTF,TGTGCCAGCAGCACTGGACAGCCCCATCTCTCTGGGGCCAACGTCCTGACTTTC
NA,TRBJ2-2,NA,TRBV29-1,CGVALAAGELFF,TGCGGCGTTGCCCTGGCGGCCGGGGAGCTGTTTTTT
NA,TRBJ2-1,NA,TRBV3-1,CASSQDVGKYNEQFF,TGTGCCAGCAGCCAAGATGTCGGGAAGTACAATGAGCAGTTCTTC
NA,TRBJ2-5,few,TRBV7-9,CASSYEDRQETQYF,TGTGCCAGCAGCTACGAGGACAGACAAGAGACCCAGTACTTC
NA,TRBJ1-4,NA,TRBV6-5,CASRTGPAGDREKLFF,TGTGCCAGCAGAACCGGCCCGGCAGGGGACCGTGAAAAACTGTTTTTT
TRBD1,TRBJ1-4,NA,TRBV11-2,CASSSWGQGAANEKLFF,TGTGCCAGCAGCTCCTGGGGACAGGGGGCAGCTAATGAAAAACTGTTTTTT
TRBD2,TRBJ2-3,NA,TRBV9,CASSVVSGGADTQYF,TGTGCCAGCAGCGTAGTGAGCGGGGGTGCAGATACGCAGTATTTT
NA,TRBJ2-1,once,TRBV7-2,CASSFGAGRNNEQFF,TGTGCCAGCAGCTTCGGGGCGGGACGGAACAATGAGCAGTTCTTC
NA,TRBJ2-6,once,TRBV5-1,CASSLDVSGATGANVLTF,TGCGCCAGCAGCTTGGATGTGTCGGGGGCAACTGGGGCCAACGTCCTGACTTTC
NA,TRBJ2-7,few,TRBV10-3,CAISISALDGEQYF,TGTGCCATCAGTATTAGCGCACTAGACGGCGAGCAGTACTTC
TRBD2,TRBJ2-3,few,TRBV19,CASSAVAGGPTRQYF,TGTGCCAGTAGTGCAGTAGCGGGAGGGCCAACGAGGCAGTATTTT
TRBD1,TRBJ2-3,once,TRBV20-1,CSARGGDRGRTDTQYF,TGCAGTGCTAGAGGAGGGGACAGGGGGAGAACAGATACGCAGTATTTT
NA,TRBJ2-3,few,TRBV7-2,CASSLAGREDWRGTDTQYF,TGTGCCAGCAGCTTAGCCGGCAGGGAAGATTGGAGGGGCACAGATACGCAGTATTTT
NA,TRBJ2-2,once,TRBV7-9,CASSFGSAGQGVPGELFF,TGTGCCAGCAGCTTCGGGTCCGCGGGTCAGGGTGTCCCCGGGGAGCTGTTTTTT
NA,TRBJ2-2,NA,TRBV29-1,CSVDSLGAGELFF,TGCAGCGTTGATTCGCTAGGGGCCGGGGAGCTGTTTTTT
NA,TRBJ2-5,many,TRBV7-2,CASSPRIKGTQYF,TGTGCCAGCAGCCCCCGGATAAAGGGGACCCAGTACTTC
NA,TRBJ1-1,once,TRBV12-3/TRBV12-4,CASSTLDTEAFF,TGTGCCAGCAGCACCTTGGACACTGAAGCTTTCTTT
NA,TRBJ2-1,NA,TRBV5-1,CASSSPTANTYNEQFF,TGCGCCAGCAGCTCCCCGACAGCCAATACCTACAATGAGCAGTTCTTC
NA,TRBJ2-7,NA,TRBV5-1,CASRSLYEQYF,TGCGCCAGCCGATCTCTGTACGAGCAGTACTTC
NA,TRBJ2-1,NA,TRBV7-2,CASSLAIRGHVEQFF,TGTGCCAGCAGTTTAGCGATCAGAGGGCATGTTGAGCAGTTCTTC
NA,TRBJ2-1,few,TRBV6-2/TRBV6-3,CASSPGFSYNEQFF,TGTGCCAGCAGTCCGGGGTTCTCCTACAATGAGCAGTTCTTC
NA,TRBJ2-7,once,TRBV5-1,CASSLERRDAKQSSYEQYF,TGCGCCAGCAGCTTGGAAAGACGGGACGCCAAGCAGAGCTCCTACGAGCAGTACTTC
NA,TRBJ2-3,NA,TRBV28,CASSWGRTQYF,TGTGCCAGCAGCTGGGGAAGGACGCAGTATTTT
TRBD1,TRBJ1-2,NA,TRBV6-6,CASSSRGTAYGYTF,TGTGCCAGCAGCTCAAGGGGGACAGCCTATGGCTACACCTTC
TRBD1,TRBJ1-1,NA,TRBV5-1,CASSLPGQDTEAFF,TGCGCCAGCAGCTTGCCGGGACAGGACACTGAAGCTTTCTTT